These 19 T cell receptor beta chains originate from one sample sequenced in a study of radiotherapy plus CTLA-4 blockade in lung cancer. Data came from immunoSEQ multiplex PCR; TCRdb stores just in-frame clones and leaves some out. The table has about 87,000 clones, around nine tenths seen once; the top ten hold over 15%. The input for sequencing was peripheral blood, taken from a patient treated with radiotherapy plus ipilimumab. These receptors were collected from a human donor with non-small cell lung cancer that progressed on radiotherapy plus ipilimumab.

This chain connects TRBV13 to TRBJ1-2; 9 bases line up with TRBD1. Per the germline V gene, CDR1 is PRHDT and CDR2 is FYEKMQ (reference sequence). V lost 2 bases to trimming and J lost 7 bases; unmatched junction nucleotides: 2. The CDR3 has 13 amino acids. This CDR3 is CASSLNRGLGYTF. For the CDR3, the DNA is TGTGCCAGCAGCTTAAACAGGGGGCTTGGCTACACCTTC.

CDR3 amino acids: CASSSPLNEQFF. CDR3 DNA sequence: TGTGCCAGCAGCTCCCCCCTCAATGAGCAGTTCTTC. This chain uses TRBV7-9 with TRBJ2-1; D uncertain. The CDR3 is 12 residues long. V was cut by 4 bases and J by 6 bases, with 7 bases left in between. The germline V gene encodes CDR1 SEHNR and CDR2 FQNEAQ (reference sequence).

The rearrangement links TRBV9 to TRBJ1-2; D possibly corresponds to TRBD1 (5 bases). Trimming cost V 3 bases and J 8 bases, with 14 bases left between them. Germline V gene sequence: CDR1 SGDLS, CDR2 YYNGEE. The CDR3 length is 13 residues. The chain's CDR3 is CASSASEGEGYTF. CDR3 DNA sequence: TGTGCCAGCAGCGCGTCGGAAGGGGAAGGCTACACCTTC.

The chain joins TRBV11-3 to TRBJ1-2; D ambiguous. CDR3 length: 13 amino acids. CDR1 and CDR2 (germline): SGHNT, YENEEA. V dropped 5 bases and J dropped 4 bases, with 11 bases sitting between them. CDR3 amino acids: CASSPGTGYGYTF. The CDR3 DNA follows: TGTGCCAGCAGCCCGGGAACCGGCTATGGCTACACCTTC.

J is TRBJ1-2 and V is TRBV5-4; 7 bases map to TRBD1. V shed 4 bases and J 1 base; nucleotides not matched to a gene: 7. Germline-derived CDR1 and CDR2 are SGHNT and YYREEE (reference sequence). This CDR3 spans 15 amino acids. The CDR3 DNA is TGTGCCAGCAGCACAGGGACAGTGTATAACTATGGCTACACCTTC. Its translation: CASSTGTVYNYGYTF.

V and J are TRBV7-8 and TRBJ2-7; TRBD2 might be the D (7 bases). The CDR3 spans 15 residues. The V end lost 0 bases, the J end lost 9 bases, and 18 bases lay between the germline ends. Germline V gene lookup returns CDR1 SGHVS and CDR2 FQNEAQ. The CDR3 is CASSLARGGGTGQYF. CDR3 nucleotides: TGTGCCAGCAGCTTAGCGAGGGGGGGAGGCACGGGGCAGTACTTC. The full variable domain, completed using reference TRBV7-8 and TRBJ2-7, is GAGVSQSPRYKVAKRGQDVALRCDPISGHVSLFWYQQALGQGPEFLTYFQNEAQLDKSGLPSDRFFAERPEGSVSTLKIQRTQQEDSAVYLCASSLARGGGTGQYFGPGTRLTVT.

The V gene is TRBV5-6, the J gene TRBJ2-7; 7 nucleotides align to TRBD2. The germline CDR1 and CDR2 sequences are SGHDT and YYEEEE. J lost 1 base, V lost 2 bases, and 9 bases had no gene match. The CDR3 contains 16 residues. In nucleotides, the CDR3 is TGTGCCAGCAGCTTCGGGGCGGGAGTAGGGTCCTACGAGCAGTACTTC. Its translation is CASSFGAGVGSYEQYF. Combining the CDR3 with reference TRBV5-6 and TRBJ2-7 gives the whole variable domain DAGVTQSPTHLIKTRGQQVTLRCSPKSGHDTVSWYQQALGQGPQFIFQYYEEEERQRGNFPDRFSGHQFPNYSSELNVNALLLGDSALYLCASSFGAGVGSYEQYFGPGTRLTVT.

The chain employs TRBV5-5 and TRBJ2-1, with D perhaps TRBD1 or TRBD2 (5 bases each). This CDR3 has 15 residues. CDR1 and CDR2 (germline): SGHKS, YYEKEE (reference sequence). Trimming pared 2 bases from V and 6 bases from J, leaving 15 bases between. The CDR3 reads CASSFLGEAPNEQFF. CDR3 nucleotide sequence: TGTGCCAGCAGCTTTCTGGGGGAAGCACCCAATGAGCAGTTCTTC.

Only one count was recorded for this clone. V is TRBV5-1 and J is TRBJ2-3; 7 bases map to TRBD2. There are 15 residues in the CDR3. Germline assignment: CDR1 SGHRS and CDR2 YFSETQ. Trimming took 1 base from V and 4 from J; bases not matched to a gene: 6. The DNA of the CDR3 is TGCGCCAGCAGCTTGAGTACTAGCGTTTCAGATACGCAGTATTTT. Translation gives CASSLSTSVSDTQYF.

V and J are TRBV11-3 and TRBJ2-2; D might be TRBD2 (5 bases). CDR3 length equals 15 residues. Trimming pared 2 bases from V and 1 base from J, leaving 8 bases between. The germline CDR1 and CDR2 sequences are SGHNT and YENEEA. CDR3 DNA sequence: TGTGCCAGCAGCTTAACTCGGGGGAACACCGGGGAGCTGTTTTTT. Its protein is CASSLTRGNTGELFF.

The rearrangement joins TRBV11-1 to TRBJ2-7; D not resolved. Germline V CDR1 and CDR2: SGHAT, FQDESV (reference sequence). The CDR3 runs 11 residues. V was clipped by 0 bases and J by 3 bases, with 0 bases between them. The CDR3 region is CASSLAYEQYF. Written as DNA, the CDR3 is TGTGCCAGCAGCTTAGCCTACGAGCAGTACTTC.

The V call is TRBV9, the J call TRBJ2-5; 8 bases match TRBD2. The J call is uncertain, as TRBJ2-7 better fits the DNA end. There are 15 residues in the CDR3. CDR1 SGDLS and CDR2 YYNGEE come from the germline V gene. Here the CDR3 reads CASSVLAGTRGEQYF. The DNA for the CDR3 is TGTGCCAGCAGCGTCCTCGCCGGGACTAGAGGCGAGCAGTACTTC.

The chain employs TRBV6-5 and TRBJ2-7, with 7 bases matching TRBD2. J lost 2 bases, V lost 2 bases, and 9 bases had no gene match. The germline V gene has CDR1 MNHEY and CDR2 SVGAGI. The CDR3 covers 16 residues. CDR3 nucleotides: TGTGCCAGCAGTTACGGTCTAGCGGTCCCTACCTACGAGCAGTACTTC. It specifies CASSYGLAVPTYEQYF.

The CDR3 region is CASSQDRDGNSPLHF. CDR3 sequence (DNA): TGTGCCAGCAGCCAAGATCGGGACGGCAATTCACCCCTCCACTTT. The chain employs TRBV4-2 and TRBJ1-6, with D perhaps matching TRBD1 (5 bases). V was clipped by 0 bases and J by 7 bases, with 10 bases between them. The CDR3 runs to 15 residues. Germline V gene data show CDR1 as LGHNA and CDR2 as YNFKEQ.

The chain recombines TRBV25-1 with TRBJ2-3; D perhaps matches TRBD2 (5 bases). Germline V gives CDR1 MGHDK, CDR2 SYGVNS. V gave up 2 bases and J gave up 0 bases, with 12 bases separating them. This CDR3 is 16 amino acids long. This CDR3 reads CASSEGSLGSTDTQYF. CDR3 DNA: TGTGCCAGCAGTGAAGGGAGTCTTGGGAGCACAGATACGCAGTATTTT.

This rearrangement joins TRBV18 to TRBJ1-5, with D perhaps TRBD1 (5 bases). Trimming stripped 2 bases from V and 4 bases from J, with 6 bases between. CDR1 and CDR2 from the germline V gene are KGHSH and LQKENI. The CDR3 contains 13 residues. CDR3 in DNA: TGTGCCAGCTCACCAGGGGGGAATCAGCCCCAGCATTTT. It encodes CASSPGGNQPQHF.

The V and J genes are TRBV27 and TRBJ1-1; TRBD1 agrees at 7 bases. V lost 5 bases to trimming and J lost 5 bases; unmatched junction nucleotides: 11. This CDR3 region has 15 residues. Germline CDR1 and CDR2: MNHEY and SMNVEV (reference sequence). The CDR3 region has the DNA TGTGCCAGCAGTGCCCAGGGGGGGGTGGGAACTGAAGCTTTCTTT. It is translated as CASSAQGGVGTEAFF.

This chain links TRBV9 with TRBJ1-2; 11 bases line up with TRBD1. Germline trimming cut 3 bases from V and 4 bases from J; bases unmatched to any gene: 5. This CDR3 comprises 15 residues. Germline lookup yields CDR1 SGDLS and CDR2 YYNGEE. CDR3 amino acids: CASSAGTGGLYGYTF. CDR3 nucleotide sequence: TGTGCCAGCAGCGCCGGGACAGGGGGACTCTATGGCTACACCTTC.

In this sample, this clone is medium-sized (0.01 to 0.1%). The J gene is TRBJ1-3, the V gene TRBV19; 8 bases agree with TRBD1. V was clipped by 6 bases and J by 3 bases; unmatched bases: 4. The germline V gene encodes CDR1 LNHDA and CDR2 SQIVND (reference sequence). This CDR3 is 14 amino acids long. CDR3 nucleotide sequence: TGTGCCAGTAGGAGAGGACAGGGTGGAAACACCATATATTTT. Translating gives CASRRGQGGNTIYF. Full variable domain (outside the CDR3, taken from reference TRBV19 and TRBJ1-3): DGGITQSPKYLFRKEGQNVTLSCEQNLNHDAMYWYRQDPGQGLRLIYYSQIVNDFQKGDIAEGYSVSREKKESFPLTVTSAQKNPTAFYLCASRRGQGGNTIYFGEGSWLTVV.